Listed below are T cell receptor beta chains from one sample, sequenced in a study of CD8 T cells in Susac syndrome. TCRdb re-derived calls from the immunoSEQ multiplex PCR reads in MiXCR, one entry per CDR3 protein. The data hold tens of thousands of distinct CDR3 sequences, with about 95% observed a single time. The sample taken for sequencing was CD4+ T cells from PBMCs. Receptors originate from a human donor with Susac syndrome. Each CDR3 is given with its conserved first and last residue. The order of the fields is J gene, D gene, clone size, V gene, CDR3 protein, CDR3 DNA. A D gene is named only where the DNA matches it firmly. Expanded clones are given a class, and other clones once, few, many or no size at all.

J gene: TRBJ1-2
D gene: .
clone size: few
V gene: TRBV6-1
CDR3 protein: CASSSRAGGVYGYTF
CDR3 DNA: TGTGCCAGCAGCTCCCGGGCCGGTGGGGTCTATGGCTACACCTTC

J gene: TRBJ2-7
D gene: .
clone size: .
V gene: TRBV2
CDR3 protein: CASSGDRTFSYEQYF
CDR3 DNA: TGTGCCAGCAGTGGAGATAGGACCTTTTCCTACGAGCAGTACTTC

J gene: TRBJ2-3
D gene: .
clone size: .
V gene: TRBV29-1
CDR3 protein: CSAAGAGAADTQYF
CDR3 DNA: TGCAGCGCCGCTGGGGCAGGGGCCGCAGATACGCAGTATTTT

J gene: TRBJ2-5
D gene: TRBD1
clone size: .
V gene: TRBV18
CDR3 protein: CASSPTGQGEETQYF
CDR3 DNA: TGTGCCAGCTCACCGACCGGACAGGGGGAAGAGACCCAGTACTTC

J gene: TRBJ2-3
D gene: TRBD1
clone size: once
V gene: TRBV7-2
CDR3 protein: CASSLARDRVKYF
CDR3 DNA: TGTGCCAGCAGCTTAGCCCGGGACAGGGTGAAGTATTTT

J gene: TRBJ2-1
D gene: TRBD2
clone size: .
V gene: TRBV6-5
CDR3 protein: CASSKTGTSYNEQFF
CDR3 DNA: TGTGCCAGCAGTAAAACCGGGACTAGCTACAATGAGCAGTTCTTC

J gene: TRBJ1-2
D gene: TRBD1
clone size: .
V gene: TRBV27
CDR3 protein: CASSWRGQGPYGYTF
CDR3 DNA: TGTGCCAGCAGTTGGAGGGGACAGGGGCCCTATGGCTACACCTTC

J gene: TRBJ2-7
D gene: TRBD1
clone size: .
V gene: TRBV28
CDR3 protein: CASSGQGAGGQYF
CDR3 DNA: TGTGCCAGCAGTGGCCAGGGGGCTGGGGGGCAGTACTTC

J gene: TRBJ1-6
D gene: .
clone size: .
V gene: TRBV20-1
CDR3 protein: CSARDREDSYNSPLHF
CDR3 DNA: TGCAGTGCTAGAGATCGGGAAGACTCCTATAATTCACCCCTCCACTTT

J gene: TRBJ2-3
D gene: .
clone size: .
V gene: TRBV4-2
CDR3 protein: CASSQAWGQGSTDTQYF
CDR3 DNA: TGTGCCAGCAGCCAAGCCTGGGGGCAGGGAAGCACAGATACGCAGTATTTT

J gene: TRBJ2-7
D gene: TRBD1
clone size: .
V gene: TRBV30
CDR3 protein: CAWRKGQLGTYEQYF
CDR3 DNA: TGTGCCTGGAGGAAGGGACAGCTCGGGACCTACGAGCAGTACTTC

J gene: TRBJ2-1
D gene: .
clone size: once
V gene: TRBV20-1
CDR3 protein: CSATAAPIGYNEQFF
CDR3 DNA: TGCAGTGCTACCGCAGCGCCGATCGGCTACAATGAGCAGTTCTTC

J gene: TRBJ2-7
D gene: .
clone size: .
V gene: TRBV6-5
CDR3 protein: CASGRTGYEQYF
CDR3 DNA: TGTGCCAGCGGGCGAACAGGCTACGAGCAGTACTTC

J gene: TRBJ1-5
D gene: TRBD1
clone size: .
V gene: TRBV12-3/TRBV12-4
CDR3 protein: CASSPDRGDQPQHF
CDR3 DNA: TGTGCCAGCAGTCCCGACAGGGGAGATCAGCCCCAGCATTTT